This TCR beta chain originates from a study of blood T cell repertoires in COVID-19. Across the whole study: Spain, Italy and the United States supplied samples that represented acute and convalescent COVID-19. Sources were T cells, B-cell-depleted T cells, or PBMCs; the material itself was cDNA or gDNA.

The method was immunoSEQ multiplex PCR; TCRdb's version includes in-frame clones alone and lacks a portion of them. The sample yields roughly 110,000 clones, approximately 81% seen once. This clone was found once. V was clipped by 7 bases and J by 0 bases; unmatched bases: 6. There are 15 residues in the CDR3. CDR1 and CDR2 (germline): SGHDT, YYEEEE. This chain connects TRBV5-6 to TRBJ1-3, with 8 bases matching TRBD1. This clonotype was obtained from a man aged 35-49 years with acute or convalescent COVID-19. Specimen: peripheral blood. CDR3 nucleotide sequence: TGTGCCAGCGCGGGACAGGTGAACTCTGGAAACACCATATATTTT. It specifies CASAGQVNSGNTIYF.